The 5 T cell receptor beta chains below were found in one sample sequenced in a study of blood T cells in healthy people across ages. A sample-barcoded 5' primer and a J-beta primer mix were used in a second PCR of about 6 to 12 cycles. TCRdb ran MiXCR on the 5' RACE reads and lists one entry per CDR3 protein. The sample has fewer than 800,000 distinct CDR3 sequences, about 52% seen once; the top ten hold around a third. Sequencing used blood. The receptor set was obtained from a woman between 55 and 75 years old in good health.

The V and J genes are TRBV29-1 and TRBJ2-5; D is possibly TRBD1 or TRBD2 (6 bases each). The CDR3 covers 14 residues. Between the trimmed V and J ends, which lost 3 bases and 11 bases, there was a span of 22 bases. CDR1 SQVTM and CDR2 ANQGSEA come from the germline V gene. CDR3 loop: CSVEGGGPKGEQYF. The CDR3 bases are TGCAGCGTTGAGGGGGGCGGCCCAAAAGGTGAGCAGTACTTC.

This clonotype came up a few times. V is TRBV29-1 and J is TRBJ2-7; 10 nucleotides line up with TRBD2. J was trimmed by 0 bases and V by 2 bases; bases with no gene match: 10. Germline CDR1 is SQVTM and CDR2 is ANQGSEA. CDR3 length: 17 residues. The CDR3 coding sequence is TGCAGCGTTGAACTCCGACTAGCGGGTCCCCGCTCCTACGAGCAGTACTTC. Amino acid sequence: CSVELRLAGPRSYEQYF.

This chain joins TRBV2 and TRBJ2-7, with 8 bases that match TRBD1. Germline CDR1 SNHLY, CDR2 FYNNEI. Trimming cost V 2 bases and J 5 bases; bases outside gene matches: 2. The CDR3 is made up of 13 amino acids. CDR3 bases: TGTGCCAGCAGTGAATACAGGGGGGACGAGCAGTACTTC. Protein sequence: CASSEYRGDEQYF. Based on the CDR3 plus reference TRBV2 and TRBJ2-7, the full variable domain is EPEVTQTPSHQVTQMGQEVILRCVPISNHLYFYWYRQILGQKVEFLVSFYNNEISEKSEIFDDQFSVERPDGSNFTLKIRSTKLEDSAMYFCASSEYRGDEQYFGPGTRLTVT.

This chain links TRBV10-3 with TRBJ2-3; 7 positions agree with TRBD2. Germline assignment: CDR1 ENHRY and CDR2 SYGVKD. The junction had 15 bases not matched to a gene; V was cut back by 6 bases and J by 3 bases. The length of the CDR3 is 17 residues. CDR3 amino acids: CAIRGPPSGLDTDTQYF. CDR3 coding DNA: TGTGCCATCAGGGGCCCCCCATCAGGACTAGATACAGATACGCAGTATTTT.

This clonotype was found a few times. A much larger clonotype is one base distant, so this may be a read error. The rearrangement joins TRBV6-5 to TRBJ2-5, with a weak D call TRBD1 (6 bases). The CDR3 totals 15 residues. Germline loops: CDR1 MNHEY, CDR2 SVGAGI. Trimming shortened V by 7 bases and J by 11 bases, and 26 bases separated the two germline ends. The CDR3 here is CASKRSYRGDNEQYF. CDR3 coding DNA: TGTGCCAGCAAAAGAAGCTATAGAGGGGACAATGAGCAGTACTTC.